This T cell receptor beta chain was observed in a study of identifying expanded T cells in peripheral blood. Healthy donors had no documented immune events, such as infections, while sampled. TCRdb's copy holds only in-frame clones and misses some; the assay was immunoSEQ multiplex PCR. The table shows 75,000 to 90,000 clones, with 70% to 90% occurring only once. Sequencing was performed on blood. This TCR derives from a person aged 18 to 70 in good health.

Written as DNA, the CDR3 is TGTGCCAGCTCACTAACGAGTCGGCGGACAGACTACTATGAAAAACTGTTTTTT. It translates to CASSLTSRRTDYYEKLFF. The rearrangement links TRBV18 to TRBJ1-4, with D perhaps matching TRBD1 (6 bases). CDR3 length: 18 amino acids. Trimming removed 4 bases at V and 6 bases at J, with 24 bases between. Per the germline V gene, CDR1 is KGHSH and CDR2 is LQKENI.